Presented here are 21 T cell receptor beta chains from one specimen sequenced in a study of T cell responses to AZD1222 COVID-19 vaccine. Profiling relied on immunoSEQ multiplex PCR, and the TCRdb table lists in-frame clones only, not all of them. The sample shows under 200,000 clones, 94% of them seen only once. This specimen was peripheral blood, taken on day 0 of AZD1222 vaccination. These receptors all come from an adult in good health.

The chain couples TRBV14 to TRBJ2-7; no reliable D call. Germline V gene lookup returns CDR1 SGHDN and CDR2 FVKESK. Trimming left V 3 bases short and J 3 bases short, with 6 bases between. The CDR3 extends over 12 amino acids. The CDR3, as DNA: TGTGCCAGCAGCCAGGTCGACTACGAGCAGTACTTC. Its translation: CASSQVDYEQYF. The full variable domain, rest sourced from reference TRBV14 and TRBJ2-7, is EAGVTQFPSHSVIEKGQTVTLRCDPISGHDNLYWYRRVMGKEIKFLLHFVKESKQDESGMPNNRFLAERTGGTYSTLKVQPAELEDSGVYFCASSQVDYEQYFGPGTRLTVT.

This clone appeared a few times. The CDR3 region is CASSFRHLGEAFF. The CDR3 DNA follows: TGTGCCAGCAGCTTTAGACACCTCGGTGAAGCTTTCTTT. The chain has TRBV7-3 and TRBJ1-1, with no clear D. The germline V gene encodes CDR1 SGHTA and CDR2 FQGTGA. This CDR3 region has 13 residues. The V end lost 3 bases, the J end lost 7 bases, and 12 bases lay between the germline ends.

The chain carries TRBV11-2 and TRBJ2-3; a possible D gene is TRBD1 (7 bases). Trimming took 5 bases from V and 6 from J, leaving 15 bases between them. Germline-derived CDR1 and CDR2 are SGHAT and FQNNGV. This CDR3 has 14 residues. The CDR3 sequence is CASSPSGGTDTQYF. CDR3 bases: TGTGCCAGCAGCCCCTCAGGGGGGACTGATACGCAGTATTTT. Variable domain in full (rest from reference TRBV11-2 and TRBJ2-3): EAGVAQSPRYKIIEKRQSVAFWCNPISGHATLYWYQQILGQGPKLLIQFQNNGVVDDSQLPKDRFSAERLKGVDSTLKIQPAKLEDSAVYLCASSPSGGTDTQYFGPGTRLTVL.

This CDR3 reads CASSQDRQGYEKLFF. CDR3 nucleotide sequence: TGCGCCAGCAGCCAAGATCGGCAGGGTTATGAAAAACTGTTTTTT. This sequence joins TRBV4-1 and TRBJ1-4, with D possibly TRBD1 on 5 matching bases. This CDR3 spans 15 amino acids. V was clipped by 0 bases and J by 6 bases, with 11 bases between them. Per germline, CDR1 MGHRA and CDR2 YSYEKL.

The chain links TRBV2 to TRBJ1-2; D gene unclear. The CDR3 loop spans 11 amino acids. V was clipped by 8 bases and J by 5 bases, with 9 bases between them. CDR1 is SNHLY and CDR2 is FYNNEI in the germline V gene. Here the CDR3 DNA reads TGTGCCAGCCTCGTAGGGTATGGCTACACCTTC. It specifies CASLVGYGYTF.

The chain links TRBV13 to TRBJ2-7, with TRBD1 matching over 9 bases. V lost 6 bases to trimming and J lost 1 base; unmatched junction nucleotides: 4. Germline loops: CDR1 PRHDT, CDR2 FYEKMQ (reference sequence). This CDR3 contains 14 residues. The CDR3 is CASRSTGGSYEQYF. CDR3 in DNA: TGTGCCAGCAGATCGACAGGGGGGTCCTACGAGCAGTACTTC.

The V gene is TRBV12-3 or TRBV12-4, the J gene TRBJ1-4, with D perhaps TRBD1 (6 bases). V was pared by 6 bases and J by 5 bases, with 10 bases between. CDR3 size: 13 residues. DNA of the CDR3: TGTGCCAGCAGGGACAGCCTGAATGAAAAACTGTTTTTT. The encoded protein is CASRDSLNEKLFF.

This clone was seen a handful of times. The chain has TRBV7-9 and TRBJ2-7, with 7 bases aligning to TRBD1. V shed 5 bases and J 0 bases; nucleotides not matched to a gene: 7. Germline V lookup: CDR1 SEHNR, CDR2 FQNEAQ (reference sequence). The CDR3 length is 15 residues. The CDR3 DNA sequence: TGTGCCAGCAGCCCGACAGGGCCGAGCTCCTACGAGCAGTACTTC. Protein: CASSPTGPSSYEQYF.

V gene TRBV15 combines with J gene TRBJ1-1, with 7 bases identical to TRBD1. The germline CDR1 and CDR2 sequences are LNHNV and YYDKDF (reference sequence). Losses at the gene ends were 1 base for V and 3 bases for J; bases not matched to a gene: 5. The CDR3 has 15 amino acids. The CDR3 reads CATSRAAGGYTEAFF. The CDR3 DNA follows: TGTGCCACCAGCAGAGCCGCAGGGGGATACACTGAAGCTTTCTTT.

In regard to this clone: Other DNA sequences in this specimen translate into the identical CDR3. The CDR3 protein is CASSQASNQPQHF. In DNA form, the CDR3 reads TGTGCCAGCAGCCAAGCTAGCAATCAGCCCCAGCATTTT. This rearrangement joins TRBV3-1 (or the pseudogene TRBV3-2) to TRBJ1-5; no clear D. The CDR3 runs 13 residues. The germline V and J ends were trimmed by 1 base and 0 bases, with 1 base remaining between them. Germline V gene sequence: CDR1 LGHDT, CDR2 YNNKEL (reference sequence).

V usage is TRBV6-5 and J usage is TRBJ1-2, with 8 bases aligning to TRBD1. J lost 4 bases, V lost 2 bases, and 0 bases had no gene match. Per germline, CDR1 MNHEY and CDR2 SVGAGI. This CDR3 spans 13 amino acids. CDR3 region: CASSYDRGYGYTF. The CDR3 DNA reads TGTGCCAGCAGTTACGACAGGGGCTATGGCTACACCTTC.

The chain joins TRBV27 to TRBJ1-1, with 10 nucleotides matching TRBD1. Germline V gene lookup returns CDR1 MNHEY and CDR2 SMNVEV (reference sequence). Losses at the gene ends were 5 bases for V and 7 bases for J; bases not matched to a gene: 7. This CDR3 spans 14 amino acids. The CDR3 reads CASSRQGAFREAFF. The CDR3 DNA reads TGTGCCAGCAGTCGACAGGGGGCGTTCCGTGAAGCTTTCTTT.

V is TRBV6-5 and J is TRBJ1-2; D gene uncertain. V shed 7 bases and J shed 2 bases, with 5 bases lying between them. This CDR3 has 11 amino acids. In germline, CDR1 is MNHEY, CDR2 SVGAGI. Here the CDR3 reads CASKGNYGYTF. The CDR3 DNA reads as TGTGCCAGCAAGGGAAACTATGGCTACACCTTC.

The CDR3 nucleotides are TGCGCCAGCAGCCAAGACAGACTGTCTGGGGGCTACACCTTC. It translates to CASSQDRLSGGYTF. The rearrangement uses TRBV4-1 and TRBJ1-2; D is undetermined. CDR3 length: 14 amino acids. Looked up from germline, CDR1 is MGHRA and CDR2 is YSYEKL. V was shortened by 0 bases and J by 8 bases, with 13 bases between the two germline ends.

CDR3 DNA: TGTGCCAGCAGCACGACAGGGATATCCTACGAGCAGTACTTC. It specifies CASSTTGISYEQYF. The genes are TRBV5-8 and TRBJ2-7; 7 bases align to TRBD1. This CDR3 has 14 residues. After removal of 4 bases from V and 1 base from J, the junction contained 5 bases not matched to a gene. Germline CDR1 and CDR2: SGHTS and YDEGEE. Supplemented by reference TRBV5-8 and TRBJ2-7, the full variable domain reads EAGVTQSPTHLIKTRGQQATLRCSPISGHTSVYWYQQALGLGLQFLLWYDEGEERNRGNFPPRFSGRQFPNYSSELNVNALELEDSALYLCASSTTGISYEQYFGPGTRLTVT.

This chain uses TRBV24-1 with TRBJ2-2, with D unclear. V shed 3 bases and J shed 2 bases, with 6 bases lying between them. CDR3 length: 14 residues. CDR1 and CDR2 from the germline V gene are KGHDR and SFDVKD. The CDR3 protein is CATSDRRNTGELFF. The CDR3 DNA reads TGTGCCACCAGTGATAGGAGAAACACCGGGGAGCTGTTTTTT.

V is TRBV6-2 or TRBV6-3 and J is TRBJ1-2; TRBD1 agrees at 8 bases. The CDR3 sequence is 16 residues long. The V gene's germline CDR1 is MNHEY and CDR2 SVGEGT. Trimming at V came to 2 bases and at J to 4 bases, leaving 9 bases not matched to a gene. CDR3 sequence (DNA): TGTGCCAGCAGTTACGCGACGGACAGGGCAACCTATGGCTACACCTTC. This codes for CASSYATDRATYGYTF.

The rearrangement uses TRBV18 and TRBJ2-1, with D tentatively TRBD2 (5 bases). The V gene lost 2 bases and the J gene lost 9 bases, with 17 bases spanning the gap. The CDR3 is 15 amino acids. Germline V gives CDR1 KGHSH, CDR2 LQKENI. CDR3 DNA sequence: TGTGCCAGCTCACCATCCGACCCGAACGCGGGTGAGCAGTTCTTC. It yields the protein CASSPSDPNAGEQFF.

This chain links TRBV27 with TRBJ1-6, with D maybe TRBD1 (5 bases). The CDR3 runs 14 residues. V lost 6 bases to trimming and J lost 9 bases, with 15 bases between them. Germline CDR1 reads MNHEY; CDR2 reads SMNVEV (reference sequence). CDR3 region: CASREEQGGSPLHF. CDR3 DNA: TGTGCCAGCAGGGAAGAGCAGGGAGGTTCACCCCTCCACTTT.

J is TRBJ1-6 and V is TRBV11-2; the D is unclear. The CDR3 totals 12 residues. Trimming left V 5 bases short and J 8 bases short, with 7 bases between. From germline, CDR1 is SGHAT and CDR2 FQNNGV. CDR3 in amino acids: CASSISYSPLHF. The CDR3 DNA follows: TGTGCCAGCAGCATCAGTTATTCACCCCTCCACTTT.

The chain uses TRBV10-3 and TRBJ1-1, with D possibly matching TRBD1 (6 bases). The CDR3 runs 15 residues. Germline CDR1 and CDR2: ENHRY and SYGVKD. V lost 7 bases and J lost 2, with 17 bases in between. CDR3 bases: TGTGCCATCAAGACTACAGGGACGAGCAACACTGAAGCTTTCTTT. It translates to CAIKTTGTSNTEAFF.